This T cell receptor (beta chain) was captured by sequencing in a study of radiation and T cells in renal cell carcinoma. The germline V gene has CDR1 LNHDA and CDR2 SQIVND (reference sequence). This CDR3 region has 16 residues. Trimming cost V 4 bases and J 2 bases; bases outside gene matches: 8. Whole-study results and caveats: From baseline, blood top tumor clonotypes peaked at 2 weeks post-radiation.

Assay: immunoSEQ multiplex PCR; the TCRdb copy retains only in-frame clones and omits some. The sample lists roughly 82,000 clones, about 89% occurring once. As to time point: blood 4 weeks post-SBRT, at nephrectomy. As for treatment: 15 Gy SBRT to primary tumor, nephrectomy 4 weeks later. Nephrectomy followed 15 Gy stereotactic body radiation by 4 weeks. Blood was sampled at baseline, 2 weeks and 4 weeks after SBRT. Regarding this clone: The antigen is not known.

The source of this sequence is a woman in her 70s with renal cell carcinoma. J is TRBJ2-3 and V is TRBV19, with 8 bases lining up with TRBD2. This specimen was blood, taken from a patient whose treatment included radiotherapy and nephrectomy. CDR3 DNA: TGTGCCAGTAGTAGCAAAGCGGGGGCCGCCACAGATACGCAGTATTTT. Protein: CASSSKAGAATDTQYF.